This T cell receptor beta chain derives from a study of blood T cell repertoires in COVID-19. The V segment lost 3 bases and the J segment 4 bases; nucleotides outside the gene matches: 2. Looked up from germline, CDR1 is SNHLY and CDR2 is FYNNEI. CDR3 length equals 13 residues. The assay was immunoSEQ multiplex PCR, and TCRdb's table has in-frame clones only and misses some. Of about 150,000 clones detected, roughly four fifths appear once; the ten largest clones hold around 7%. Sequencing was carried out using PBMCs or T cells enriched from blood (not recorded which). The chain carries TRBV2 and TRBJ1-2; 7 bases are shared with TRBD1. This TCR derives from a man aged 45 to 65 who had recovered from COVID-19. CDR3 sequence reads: CASSEDRSYGYTF. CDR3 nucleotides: TGTGCCAGCAGTGAGGACAGGAGCTATGGCTACACCTTC.